A selection of T cell receptor beta chains follows, all from one sample in a study of T and B cells in COVID-19 patients. Using its own MiXCR run on the multiplex PCR reads, TCRdb lists one record per CDR3 protein. The data hold approximately 14,000 distinct CDR3 sequences, with under 35% observed a single time. The sequenced sample was blood. These receptors came from a human donor who had recovered from COVID-19. Both conserved end residues are part of each CDR3. The order of the fields is D gene, V gene, J gene, clone size, CDR3 protein, CDR3 DNA. A D gene is named only where the DNA matches it firmly. Some rows have no size entry. The others give once, few or many, or a class for an expanded clone.

-	TRBV29-1	TRBJ2-2	medium-sized	CSGGGTGELFF	TGCAGCGGTGGGGGGACCGGGGAGCTGTTTTTT
TRBD1	TRBV13	TRBJ1-2	-	CASSSSRDRGLGAGSNYGYTF	TGTGCCAGCAGCTCGTCCCGGGACAGGGGGTTAGGGGCAGGAAGTAACTATGGCTACACCTTC
TRBD2	TRBV29-1	TRBJ2-5	-	CSVERDGLAQTQYF	TGCAGCGTGGAAAGGGATGGACTAGCGCAGACCCAGTACTTC
-	TRBV27	TRBJ1-2	-	CASSLIGYTF	TGTGCCAGCAGTTTAATTGGCTACACCTTC
TRBD1	TRBV5-6	TRBJ1-1	-	CASSQSNDRGGTKAFF	TGTGCCAGCAGCCAATCCAACGACAGGGGGGGAACTAAAGCTTTCTTT
TRBD1	TRBV20-1	TRBJ1-1	few	CSASTSLRGRAEAFF	TGCAGTGCTAGTACCTCCCTTAGGGGGCGGGCTGAAGCTTTCTTT
-	TRBV11-1	TRBJ2-5	medium-sized	CASSLGQGMETQYF	TGTGCCAGCAGCTTAGGTCAGGGGATGGAGACCCAGTACTTC
-	TRBV12-3/TRBV12-4	TRBJ2-2	many	CASSLFSQVGGELFF	TGTGCCAGCAGTTTATTTTCACAGGTCGGCGGGGAGCTGTTTTTT
-	TRBV19	TRBJ2-1	medium-sized	CASSGGSYNEQFF	TGTGCCAGTAGCGGGGGTTCATACAATGAGCAGTTCTTC
-	TRBV18	TRBJ1-1	few	CASSQNRAANSNTEAFF	TGTGCCAGCTCACAGAATAGGGCAGCCAATTCGAACACTGAAGCTTTCTTT
-	TRBV20-1	TRBJ2-5	-	CSATPMVGSGGETQYF	TGCAGTGCTACGCCTATGGTCGGGAGCGGTGGGGAGACCCAGTACTTC
-	TRBV30	TRBJ2-1	medium-sized	CAWSTSSLKEQFF	TGTGCCTGGAGTACTTCTAGCCTCAAGGAGCAGTTCTTC
-	TRBV20-1	TRBJ1-5	-	CSASRAYSNQPQHF	TGCAGTGCTAGCAGGGCTTATAGCAATCAGCCCCAGCATTTT
-	TRBV19	TRBJ1-2	-	CASSIEPGIIGGYTF	TGTGCCAGTAGTATAGAACCGGGAATAATTGGTGGCTACACCTTC
-	TRBV5-6	TRBJ2-3	few	CASSLSGAPSHTQYF	TGTGCCAGCAGCTTGAGCGGAGCCCCGTCTCATACGCAGTATTTT
-	TRBV19	TRBJ1-5	many	CASSIGDQPQHF	TGTGCCAGTAGTATAGGCGATCAGCCCCAGCATTTT
TRBD1	TRBV6-5	TRBJ1-6	-	CASSDRGNSPLHF	TGTGCCAGCAGTGACAGGGGGAATTCACCCCTCCACTTT
TRBD2	TRBV10-3	TRBJ2-3	-	CAIRLAYSTDTQYF	TGTGCCATTAGACTAGCGTATAGCACAGATACGCAGTATTTT
-	TRBV7-2	TRBJ1-6	few	CASSLLSLQGPFSPLHF	TGTGCCAGCAGCTTACTCTCCTTGCAGGGCCCTTTTTCACCCCTCCACTTT
TRBD2	TRBV5-6	TRBJ2-5	-	CASSLVLAGAHGETQYF	TGTGCCAGCAGCTTGGTTCTAGCGGGAGCCCATGGGGAGACCCAGTACTTC
-	TRBV7-2	TRBJ2-4	-	CASRITGGRTLNIQYF	TGTGCCAGCAGGATAACCGGGGGGCGAACACTAAACATTCAGTACTTC
TRBD1	TRBV27	TRBJ2-5	-	CASSFGDRGRGETQYF	TGTGCCAGCAGTTTTGGGGACAGGGGGCGTGGAGAGACCCAGTACTTC
-	TRBV5-5	TRBJ1-2	-	CASSLGQENYGYTF	TGTGCCAGCAGCTTAGGGCAGGAAAATTATGGCTACACCTTC
-	TRBV5-1	TRBJ2-3	-	CASSLAWGSTDTQYF	TGCGCCAGCAGCTTGGCTTGGGGGTCCACAGATACGCAGTATTTT
-	TRBV6-5	TRBJ1-2	-	CASSPTDRVNYGYTF	TGTGCCAGCAGTCCCACGGACAGAGTAAACTATGGCTACACCTTC
-	TRBV6-5	TRBJ2-3	-	CASSPGTSTDTQYF	TGCGCCAGCAGTCCCGGGACTAGCACAGATACGCAGTATTTT
TRBD1	TRBV30	TRBJ1-5	many	CAFDREDQPQHF	TGTGCTTTCGACAGGGAGGACCAGCCCCAGCATTTT
TRBD1	TRBV15	TRBJ2-7	many	CATSRDRRTGGYEQYF	TGTGCCACCAGCAGAGATCGCAGGACAGGGGGCTACGAGCAGTACTTC
-	TRBV18	TRBJ2-5	few	CASSPQGLVETQYF	TGTGCCAGCTCACCACAGGGGCTGGTAGAGACCCAGTACTTC
-	TRBV5-4	TRBJ2-1	few	CASSPDPVPNEQFF	TGTGCCAGCAGCCCAGACCCGGTGCCAAATGAGCAGTTCTTC
TRBD2	TRBV27	TRBJ2-4	-	CASSSPSGRAKNIQYF	TGTGCCAGCAGTTCCCCTAGCGGGAGAGCCAAAAACATTCAGTACTTC
-	TRBV12-3/TRBV12-4	TRBJ1-2	-	CASSSWNYGYTF	TGTGCCAGCAGTTCCTGGAACTATGGCTACACCTTC
TRBD2	TRBV27	TRBJ2-1	medium-sized	CASSWRGAYNEQFF	TGTGCCAGCAGTTGGCGGGGGGCCTACAATGAGCAGTTCTTC
TRBD1	TRBV28	TRBJ1-4	-	CASSSTGGGKKLFF	TGTGCCAGCAGTTCTACAGGGGGGGGAAAAAAACTGTTTTTT
TRBD2	TRBV6-5	TRBJ2-2	many	CASSSLGLAGAGTGELFF	TGTGCCAGCAGTTCCCTGGGACTAGCGGGTGCGGGCACCGGGGAGCTGTTTTTT
-	TRBV6-2/TRBV6-3	TRBJ2-7	many	CASTVRSLRDEQYF	TGTGCCAGCACGGTGCGTTCCCTAAGGGACGAGCAGTACTTC
TRBD2	TRBV7-2	TRBJ2-7	few	CASSLGLAASYEQYF	TGTGCCAGCAGCTTAGGGCTAGCGGCGTCCTACGAGCAGTACTTC
TRBD1	TRBV27	TRBJ1-2	-	CASSLSGQGAGYTF	TGTGCCAGCAGTTTATCGGGGCAGGGGGCTGGCTACACCTTC
-	TRBV19	TRBJ1-2	medium-sized	CASSPTQPNYGYTF	TGTGCCAGTAGTCCGACACAACCTAACTATGGCTACACCTTC
TRBD1	TRBV19	TRBJ2-4	few	CASSIVSQGVAKNIQYF	TGTGCCAGTAGTATAGTGTCGCAGGGGGTAGCCAAAAACATTCAGTACTTC
TRBD1	TRBV6-6	TRBJ2-1	-	CASSGGTGQFEQFF	TGTGCCAGCAGTGGGGGGACAGGACAATTTGAGCAGTTCTTC
-	TRBV27	TRBJ2-1	medium-sized	CASSLSSFGEYEQFF	TGTGCCAGCAGTTTATCGTCTTTTGGGGAATATGAGCAGTTCTTC
TRBD1	TRBV19	TRBJ1-6	medium-sized	CASSVSGTANSPLHF	TGTGCCAGTAGTGTTTCCGGGACAGCCAATTCACCCCTCCACTTT
TRBD1	TRBV5-6	TRBJ1-1	-	CASSLIRQGAEAFF	TGTGCCAGCAGCTTGATTAGGCAGGGGGCTGAAGCTTTCTTT
-	TRBV18	TRBJ2-7	-	CASSLDEGFEQYF	TGTGCCAGCTCACTCGACGAGGGTTTCGAGCAGTACTTC
-	TRBV7-6	TRBJ2-5	few	CASSLVGGGSKQETQYF	TGTGCCAGCAGCTTAGTCGGAGGGGGGTCTAAGCAAGAGACCCAGTACTTC
-	TRBV6-6	TRBJ2-7	few	CASSERQAPDYEQYF	TGTGCCAGCAGTGAGCGACAGGCTCCGGACTACGAGCAGTACTTC
-	TRBV6-5	TRBJ2-7	medium-sized	CASSPPLGEQYF	TGTGCCAGCAGCCCCCCACTTGGCGAGCAGTACTTC
-	TRBV6-2/TRBV6-3	TRBJ2-5	few	CASSYAGMQETQYF	TGTGCCAGCAGTTACGCAGGGATGCAAGAGACCCAGTACTTC
-	TRBV7-6	TRBJ1-1	once	CASSLGGPEYTEAFF	TGTGCCAGCAGCTTAGGAGGTCCAGAATACACTGAAGCTTTCTTT